These 15 T cell receptor beta chains were all obtained from the same sample, sequenced in a study of blood T cell repertoires in COVID-19. Using immunoSEQ multiplex PCR, the repertoire was profiled, and TCRdb retains in-frame clones only, with some absent. The sample includes roughly 100,000 clones, less than 85% of them seen just once. The sequenced material came from peripheral blood. The receptors come from a woman between 55 and 75 years old with acute or convalescent COVID-19.

The chain has TRBV21-1 and TRBJ1-1. TRBV21-1 is reported as a pseudogene. This CDR3 contains 16 residues. The DNA for the CDR3 is TGTGCCAGCAGCACCCCGAGGGGGGGTCAGGGCACTGAAGCTTTCTTT. Its translation: CASSTPRGGQGTEAFF.

The gene calls are TRBV18 and TRBJ2-2; no definite D call. V lost 0 bases to trimming and J lost 3 bases, with 5 bases between them. The germline V gene has CDR1 KGHSH and CDR2 LQKENI. The CDR3 covers 14 residues. The CDR3 reads CASSPPLDTGELFF. DNA of the CDR3: TGTGCCAGCTCACCACCCCTTGACACCGGGGAGCTGTTTTTT.

In its sample, this clone was seen many times. This chain joins TRBV19 and TRBJ1-1; D gene uncertain. Trimming took 6 bases from V and 6 from J, leaving 14 bases between them. Germline CDR1 LNHDA, CDR2 SQIVND (reference sequence). The CDR3 length is 13 residues. The CDR3 spells CASRHSALSEAFF. CDR3 DNA: TGTGCCAGTAGGCACAGTGCTCTTTCTGAAGCTTTCTTT.

This clone was counted once. This chain uses TRBV27 with TRBJ1-6, with 7 bases aligning to TRBD1. The germline V gene has CDR1 MNHEY and CDR2 SMNVEV (reference sequence). The CDR3 covers 15 residues. After removal of 2 bases from V and 6 bases from J, the junction contained 4 bases not matched to a gene. The CDR3, as DNA: TGTGCCAGCAGTTTAAACGGGGACAGTAATTCACCCCTCCACTTT. Residues: CASSLNGDSNSPLHF.

The genes are TRBV7-3 and TRBJ2-3, with 7 bases aligning to TRBD2. Germline trimming cut 6 bases from V and 2 bases from J; bases unmatched to any gene: 8. CDR3 length equals 15 residues. The germline V gene encodes CDR1 SGHTA and CDR2 FQGTGA. CDR3 residues: CASRRAGLYTDTQYF. Written as DNA, the CDR3 is TGTGCCAGCAGGCGGGCGGGACTATACACAGATACGCAGTATTTT.

The V call is TRBV18, the J call TRBJ2-2, with D perhaps TRBD2 (6 bases). Germline CDR1 reads KGHSH; CDR2 reads LQKENI. The CDR3 is 15 residues long. V was trimmed by 3 bases and J by 7 bases, leaving 15 bases between them. The CDR3 loop reads CASSPRATGDGELFF. For the CDR3, the DNA is TGTGCCAGCTCACCTCGGGCAACGGGGGACGGGGAGCTGTTTTTT. Together with reference TRBV18 and TRBJ2-2, the CDR3 gives the full variable domain: NAGVMQNPRHLVRRRGQEARLRCSPMKGHSHVYWYRQLPEEGLKFMVYLQKENIIDESGMPKERFSAEFPKEGPSILRIQQVVRGDSAAYFCASSPRATGDGELFFGEGSRLTVL.

The CDR3 loop is CASSVGTSGGETQYF. Here the CDR3 DNA reads TGTGCCAGCAGCGTAGGGACTAGCGGGGGAGAGACCCAGTACTTC. This chain connects TRBV9 to TRBJ2-5; 13 bases are shared with TRBD2. The CDR3 loop spans 15 amino acids. Germline trimming cut 0 bases from V and 4 bases from J; bases unmatched to any gene: 0. Germline V gene data show CDR1 as SGDLS and CDR2 as YYNGEE.

The chain uses TRBV7-9 and TRBJ2-5; 7 nucleotides line up with TRBD2. This CDR3 contains 13 residues. Germline-derived CDR1 and CDR2 are SEHNR and FQNEAQ (reference sequence). The junction had 7 bases not matched to a gene; V was cut back by 7 bases and J by 5 bases. The CDR3 is CASKIGGGETQYF. The CDR3 region has the DNA TGTGCCAGCAAAATCGGGGGAGGGGAGACCCAGTACTTC.

This clone was found once. The J gene is TRBJ1-5, the V gene TRBV7-9; possible D gene TRBD1, 5 bases. The germline CDR1 and CDR2 sequences are SEHNR and FQNEAQ (reference sequence). The V end was cut by 5 bases, the J end by 3 bases, with 11 bases between. This CDR3 comprises 14 residues. CDR3 nucleotide sequence: TGTGCCAGCAGCACCCAGGGTTCCAATCAGCCCCAGCATTTT. Protein: CASSTQGSNQPQHF. Filled out from reference TRBV7-9 and TRBJ1-5, the complete variable domain reads DTGVSQNPRHKITKRGQNVTFRCDPISEHNRLYWYRQTLGQGPEFLTYFQNEAQLEKSRLLSDRFSAERPKGSFSTLEIQRTEQGDSAMYLCASSTQGSNQPQHFGDGTRLSIL.

The sample holds one count of this clone. The chain uses TRBV6-5 and TRBJ1-2, with 7 bases that match TRBD1. This CDR3 has 13 amino acids. Germline CDR1 reads MNHEY; CDR2 reads SVGAGI. J gave up 5 bases and V 6 bases, and 6 bases lay outside the gene matches. This CDR3 reads CASRRQGRYGYTF. The DNA for the CDR3 is TGTGCCAGCAGACGACAGGGTCGATATGGCTACACCTTC.

This clone was detected only once. This chain connects TRBV28 to TRBJ2-1; maybe TRBD2 (7 bases). Germline CDR1 is MDHEN and CDR2 is SYDVKM. The CDR3 covers 13 residues. Trimming left V 5 bases short and J 7 bases short, with 12 bases between. The CDR3 protein is CASSKGGRNEQFF. In DNA, the CDR3 is TGTGCCAGCAGTAAGGGGGGGCGTAATGAGCAGTTCTTC.

This clone showed up just once. V gene TRBV5-4 combines with J gene TRBJ2-5; 7 bases align to TRBD2. Germline assignment: CDR1 SGHNT and CDR2 YYREEE (reference sequence). After removal of 1 base from V and 1 base from J, the junction contained 1 base not matched to a gene. This CDR3 contains 14 residues. DNA for the CDR3: TGTGCCAGCAGCTTGCCTAGCGGCCAAGAGACCCAGTACTTC. Encoded protein: CASSLPSGQETQYF. The full variable domain, with the rest looked up from reference TRBV5-4 and TRBJ2-5, is ETGVTQSPTHLIKTRGQQVTLRCSSQSGHNTVSWYQQALGQGPQFIFQYYREEENGRGNFPPRFSGLQFPNYSSELNVNALELDDSALYLCASSLPSGQETQYFGPGTRLLVL.

This clone was detected a few times. The gene calls are TRBV15 and TRBJ1-5, with D perhaps matching TRBD1 (5 bases). The V end was cut by 7 bases, the J end by 3 bases, with 13 bases between. CDR1 and CDR2 (germline): LNHNV, YYDKDF (reference sequence). The CDR3 runs to 14 residues. This CDR3 is CATKSGLYNQPQHF. The CDR3 region has the DNA TGTGCCACCAAGTCAGGGTTGTACAATCAGCCCCAGCATTTT.

The J gene is TRBJ2-7, the V gene TRBV5-1; TRBD1 matches at 8 bases. V gave up 3 bases and J gave up 7 bases; unmatched junction bases: 12. Germline values: CDR1 SGHRS, CDR2 YFSETQ. This CDR3 region has 15 residues. CDR3 sequence reads: CASSWAQGAREEQYF. The CDR3 DNA reads TGCGCCAGCAGCTGGGCTCAGGGGGCGCGTGAGGAGCAGTACTTC.

This clone has just a few counts. V and J are TRBV5-1 and TRBJ1-2, with 7 bases aligning to TRBD1. CDR1 is SGHRS and CDR2 is YFSETQ in the germline V gene. Losses at the gene ends were 5 bases for V and 3 bases for J; bases not matched to a gene: 7. There are 14 residues in the CDR3. In DNA form, the CDR3 reads TGCGCCAGCAGGGGGCAGGGGGTGGACTATGGCTACACCTTC. It translates to CASRGQGVDYGYTF.